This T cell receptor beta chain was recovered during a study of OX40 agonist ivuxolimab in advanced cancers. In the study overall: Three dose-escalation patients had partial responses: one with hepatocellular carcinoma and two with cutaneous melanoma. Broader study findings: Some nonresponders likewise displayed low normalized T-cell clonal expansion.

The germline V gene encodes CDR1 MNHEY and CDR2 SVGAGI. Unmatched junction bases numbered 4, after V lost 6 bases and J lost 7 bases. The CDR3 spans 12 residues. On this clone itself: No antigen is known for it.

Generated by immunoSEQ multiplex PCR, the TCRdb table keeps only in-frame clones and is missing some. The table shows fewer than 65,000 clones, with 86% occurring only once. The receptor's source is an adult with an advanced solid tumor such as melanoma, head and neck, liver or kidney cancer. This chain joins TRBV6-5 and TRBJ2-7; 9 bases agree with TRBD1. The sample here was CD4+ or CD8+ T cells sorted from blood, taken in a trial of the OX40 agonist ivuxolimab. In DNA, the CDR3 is TGTGCCAGCAGAACAGGGGGCAGGGAGCAGTACTTC. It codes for CASRTGGREQYF.